This TCR beta chain is from a study of T cells in Graves' hyperthyroidism and ophthalmopathy. Study summary: Initial diagnosis, before any treatment, was when peripheral blood was collected.

Each person with ophthalmopathy scored at least 3 on the Clinical Activity Score, reached NOSPECS grade 4 or higher, and had been ill under 3 months. In making diagnoses, clinical symptoms, serum thyroxine and TRAb, thyroid ultrasound and orbital computed tomography were all used. This clonotype was seen at least ten times. Germline and junction disagree at one end, which may indicate a read error. The CDR3 covers 12 residues. The germline V gene encodes CDR1 DFQATT and CDR2 SNEGSKA (reference sequence). The source material, RNA transcripts, was used to amplify TCR beta CDR3 regions. First-round RT-PCR with HTBI primers amplified the TCR CDR3 region. TCRdb itself ran the multiplex PCR reads through MiXCR, one entry per CDR3 protein. Found here are 500,000 to 750,000 distinct CDR3 sequences, 13% to 15% of them singletons; the top ten hold less than 9%.

The material sequenced was blood. This TCR came from a woman between 18 and 29 years old with Graves' ophthalmopathy. The V call is TRBV20-1, the J call TRBJ1-1, with D uncertain. CDR3 nucleotides: TGCAGTGTTAGACCTGGGAACACTGAAGCTTTCTTT. Protein: CSVRPGNTEAFF.